These 27 T cell receptor beta chains were all obtained from the same sample, sequenced in a study of cytomegalovirus exposure and HLA in healthy donors. Primers: 60 Vbeta forward and 13 Jbeta reverse. Repertoires were generated with immunoSEQ multiplex PCR, while TCRdb's copy carries only in-frame clones and drops some. The sample shows roughly 100,000 clones, roughly three quarters of them seen only once. What was sequenced was PBMCs. The receptors come from a man aged 25 to 40 in good health and CMV-seronegative.

The CDR3 here is CASSRGAGGSRGTGELFF. The CDR3 region has the DNA TGCGCCAGCAGCCGGGGCGCTGGCGGGAGCCGTGGGACCGGGGAGCTGTTTTTT. V is TRBV4-1 and J is TRBJ2-2; 7 bases match TRBD2. J gave up 5 bases and V 4 bases, and 16 bases lay outside the gene matches. CDR3 length equals 18 residues. Per germline, CDR1 MGHRA and CDR2 YSYEKL.

The chain is built from TRBV18 and TRBJ2-4; 7 bases match TRBD2. From germline, CDR1 is KGHSH and CDR2 LQKENI. Trimming cost V 3 bases and J 1 base; bases outside gene matches: 9. CDR3 length: 17 residues. The CDR3 DNA follows: TGTGCCAGCTCACCTCGGTTTGCGGGAGATGCCAAAAACATTCAGTACTTC. This sequence encodes CASSPRFAGDAKNIQYF.

The genes are TRBV18 and TRBJ2-7; 10 positions match TRBD2. The germline CDR1 and CDR2 sequences are KGHSH and LQKENI. CDR3 size: 15 residues. Unmatched junction bases numbered 7, after V lost 5 bases and J lost 3 bases. The CDR3 DNA follows: TGTGCCAGCTCAACTCTAGCGGGAGAAGGCTACGAGCAGTACTTC. Residues: CASSTLAGEGYEQYF.

This clone was found once. The genes are TRBV11-2 and TRBJ2-6; the match to TRBD2 covers 8 bases. J gave up 0 bases and V 0 bases, and 7 bases lay outside the gene matches. The CDR3 extends over 19 amino acids. CDR1 is SGHAT and CDR2 is FQNNGV in the germline V gene. The CDR3 DNA sequence: TGTGCCAGCAGCTTAGAAGGGGCGGCGGGGGGCTCTGGGGCCAACGTCCTGACTTTC. Translating it yields CASSLEGAAGGSGANVLTF.

This clone was found a few times. V is TRBV4-3 and J is TRBJ2-1; possible D gene TRBD1, 5 bases. CDR1 LGHNA and CDR2 YSLEER come from the germline V gene. This CDR3 has 16 amino acids. V was pared by 1 base and J by 4 bases, with 14 bases between. In DNA form, the CDR3 reads TGCGCCAGCAGCCAAGGCAGCAGGGATTCATACAATGAGCAGTTCTTC. Protein: CASSQGSRDSYNEQFF.

The chain carries TRBV18 and TRBJ2-4; 10 nucleotides agree with TRBD2. Per the germline V gene, CDR1 is KGHSH and CDR2 is LQKENI. Trimming took 5 bases from V and 14 from J; bases not matched to a gene: 15. The CDR3 loop spans 15 amino acids. Written as DNA, the CDR3 is TGTGCCAGCTCAGCAGGGGGTAATAGCGGGAGGCCCGAGTACTTC. Translated: CASSAGGNSGRPEYF.

This chain joins TRBV9 and TRBJ2-7, with D tentatively TRBD1 (5 bases). V gave up 0 bases and J gave up 1 base, with 11 bases separating them. The CDR3 runs to 15 residues. Germline V gene lookup returns CDR1 SGDLS and CDR2 YYNGEE. CDR3 coding DNA: TGTGCCAGCAGCGTAGCAGGGTCAAAGTCCTACGAGCAGTACTTC. It codes for CASSVAGSKSYEQYF.

The chain employs TRBV11-2 and TRBJ2-1; TRBD2 matches at 7 bases. The CDR3 totals 16 residues. Trimming took 5 bases from V and 0 from J; bases not matched to a gene: 7. Germline lookup yields CDR1 SGHAT and CDR2 FQNNGV. As DNA, the CDR3 is TGTGCCAGCAGCCCCCCCGGCGGGAGCTCCTACAATGAGCAGTTCTTC. Translation: CASSPPGGSSYNEQFF.

The rearrangement links TRBV25-1 to TRBJ2-3; TRBD1 might be the D (5 bases). Germline V lookup: CDR1 MGHDK, CDR2 SYGVNS. This CDR3 has 11 amino acids. V gave up 8 bases and J gave up 2 bases, with 5 bases separating them. The CDR3 sequence is CASGHTDTQYF. CDR3 DNA sequence: TGTGCCAGCGGACACACAGATACGCAGTATTTT. Variable domain in full (rest from reference TRBV25-1 and TRBJ2-3): EADIYQTPRYLVIGTGKKITLECSQTMGHDKMYWYQQDPGMELHLIHYSYGVNSTEKGDLSSESTVSRIRTEHFPLTLESARPSHTSQYLCASGHTDTQYFGPGTRLTVL.

This sequence joins TRBV5-4 and TRBJ2-1, with 15 bases aligning to TRBD2. Germline lookup yields CDR1 SGHNT and CDR2 YYREEE (reference sequence). The junction had 2 bases not matched to a gene; V was cut back by 3 bases and J by 4 bases. This CDR3 has 16 amino acids. The CDR3 DNA is TGTGCCAGCAGCTCGGGACTAGCGGGAGGTTACAATGAGCAGTTCTTC. This sequence encodes CASSSGLAGGYNEQFF.

This clone was recorded once. The rearrangement uses TRBV6-5 and TRBJ2-5; TRBD2 might be the D (6 bases). The V and J ends lost 4 bases and 5 bases respectively, with 17 bases between them. Germline V gene data show CDR1 as MNHEY and CDR2 as SVGAGI. The CDR3 spans 15 residues. The CDR3 DNA reads as TGTGCCAGCAGTTCCCGGGGGAGCGACGGTGAGACCCAGTACTTC. This encodes CASSSRGSDGETQYF.

This sequence joins TRBV7-8 and TRBJ2-7, with 8 bases identical to TRBD2. V was pared by 8 bases and J by 1 base, with 4 bases of the junction left unmatched. The CDR3 sequence is 13 residues long. Germline CDR1 reads SGHVS; CDR2 reads FQNEAQ. CDR3 nucleotides: TGTGCCAGCGGGGGACTAGGGTCCTACGAGCAGTACTTC. It specifies CASGGLGSYEQYF.

The chain carries TRBV18 and TRBJ1-4; D perhaps matches TRBD1 (6 bases). This CDR3 contains 15 residues. The V end was cut by 6 bases, the J end by 0 bases, with 11 bases between. Germline V CDR1 and CDR2: KGHSH, LQKENI. CDR3 DNA sequence: TGTGCCAGCTCGGGGGCGATAGCAACTAATGAAAAACTGTTTTTT. Its translation is CASSGAIATNEKLFF.

In this sample, this clone turned up a few times. This sequence joins TRBV7-9 and TRBJ2-1, with a possible D match to TRBD1 (6 bases). Germline-derived CDR1 and CDR2 are SEHNR and FQNEAQ (reference sequence). This CDR3 comprises 15 residues. Trimming left V 5 bases short and J 8 bases short, with 19 bases between. The CDR3 DNA reads as TGTGCCAGCAGCCCACGAGGGACAAATCCGTATGAGCAGTTCTTC. It codes for CASSPRGTNPYEQFF. The full variable domain, in which reference TRBV7-9 and TRBJ2-1 provide the parts outside the CDR3, is DTGVSQNPRHKITKRGQNVTFRCDPISEHNRLYWYRQTLGQGPEFLTYFQNEAQLEKSRLLSDRFSAERPKGSFSTLEIQRTEQGDSAMYLCASSPRGTNPYEQFFGPGTRLTVL.

V usage is TRBV7-9 and J usage is TRBJ2-3; weak D call: TRBD1 (5 bases). This CDR3 region has 13 residues. Germline assignment: CDR1 SEHNR and CDR2 FQNEAQ (reference sequence). V lost 2 bases and J 15 bases, leaving 18 bases between the germline ends. This CDR3 is CASSLLEPWGGYF. For the CDR3, the DNA is TGTGCCAGCAGCTTACTGGAACCTTGGGGCGGATATTTT.

The chain uses TRBV2 and TRBJ1-5; D is uncertain. Per germline, CDR1 SNHLY and CDR2 FYNNEI. This CDR3 spans 15 amino acids. The germline V and J ends were trimmed by 6 bases and 5 bases, with 17 bases remaining between them. The CDR3 nucleotides are TGTGCCAGCAGGTCTCAGAGGGCTGTTCATCAGCCCCAGCATTTT. This codes for CASRSQRAVHQPQHF.

The chain has TRBV6-5 and TRBJ2-7; perhaps TRBD2 as D (6 bases). Germline V gene data show CDR1 as MNHEY and CDR2 as SVGAGI. This CDR3 is built from 11 residues. Trimming removed 5 bases from V and 12 bases from J, with 14 bases in between. The CDR3 is CASSPGLSLYF. CDR3 bases: TGTGCCAGCAGTCCGGGACTGAGTTTGTACTTC.

Concerning this clone itself: An end of the junction does not agree with germline; a read error may underlie this. J is TRBJ2-5 and V is TRBV7-7; TRBD1 might be the D (6 bases). From germline, CDR1 is SSHAT and CDR2 FNYEAQ (reference sequence). This CDR3 has 15 amino acids. The CDR3 loop reads CASSLAQGSWETQYF. As DNA, the CDR3 is TGTGCTAGCAGCTTAGCACAGGGTTCCTGGGAGACCCAGTACTTC.

The CDR3 is CSAPVGGRALDTQYF. The CDR3 coding sequence is TGCAGCGCCCCGGTCGGCGGGAGGGCCTTAGATACGCAGTATTTT. The J gene is TRBJ2-3, the V gene TRBV29-1; 9 positions agree with TRBD2. This CDR3 contains 15 residues. The V gene end was trimmed by 7 bases and the J gene end by 5 bases; junction bases not matched to a gene: 13. Germline V lookup: CDR1 SQVTM, CDR2 ANQGSEA.

Only one count was recorded for this clone. The chain couples TRBV4-3 to TRBJ1-2; 10 nucleotides agree with TRBD1. This CDR3 is 18 amino acids long. In germline, CDR1 is LGHNA, CDR2 YSLEER. V lost 0 bases, J lost 8 bases, and 15 bases stayed unmatched. CDR3 DNA sequence: TGCGCCAGCAGCCAAGACAGTTCTCTCGGGACAGGGGCACGGGGCTACACCTTC. This translates into CASSQDSSLGTGARGYTF.

In its sample, this clone was seen once. The J gene is TRBJ2-7, the V gene TRBV11-2; D may be TRBD1 (6 bases). The V gene's germline CDR1 is SGHAT and CDR2 FQNNGV. This CDR3 has 13 residues. V lost 5 bases and J lost 8, with 16 bases in between. CDR3 DNA sequence: TGTGCCAGCAGCCGAGGTAATACAGGGAAGCAGTACTTC. It encodes CASSRGNTGKQYF.

V usage is TRBV6-1 and J usage is TRBJ2-7; 8 nucleotides agree with TRBD2. The CDR3 has 14 residues. Germline V gives CDR1 MNHNS, CDR2 SASEGT. The junction had 13 bases not matched to a gene; V was cut back by 5 bases and J by 10 bases. The chain's CDR3 is CASSSTLAGTRQYF. The DNA of the CDR3 is TGTGCCAGCAGTTCTACATTAGCGGGGACTCGACAGTACTTC.

This chain joins TRBV5-1 and TRBJ2-7, with 8 bases lining up with TRBD2. Germline trimming cut 2 bases from V and 0 bases from J; bases unmatched to any gene: 4. Germline-derived CDR1 and CDR2 are SGHRS and YFSETQ. The length of the CDR3 is 15 residues. The CDR3 nucleotides read TGCGCCAGCAGCTTTAGCGGGATTATCTCCTACGAGCAGTACTTC. Its translation: CASSFSGIISYEQYF.

The V and J genes are TRBV19 and TRBJ1-1; 8 bases are shared with TRBD1. The germline V gene encodes CDR1 LNHDA and CDR2 SQIVND (reference sequence). Germline trimming cut 5 bases from V and 5 bases from J; bases unmatched to any gene: 4. The CDR3 is 13 residues long. CDR3 nucleotide sequence: TGTGCCAGTAGTCCCCGGACAGGGACTGAAGCTTTCTTT. Encoded protein: CASSPRTGTEAFF.

This chain uses TRBV7-6 with TRBJ2-1; 8 bases are shared with TRBD2. Germline assignment: CDR1 SGHVS and CDR2 FNYEAQ. The CDR3 is 16 amino acids. Trimming removed 5 bases from V and 4 bases from J; junction bases left unmatched: 10. The CDR3 DNA is TGTGCCAGCAGCCAAGGTAGCGGGATTACATACAATGAGCAGTTCTTC. It translates to CASSQGSGITYNEQFF. Full variable domain (rest looked up from reference TRBV7-6 and TRBJ2-1): GAGVSQSPRYKVTKRGQDVALRCDPISGHVSLYWYRQALGQGPEFLTYFNYEAQQDKSGLPNDRFSAERPEGSISTLTIQRTEQRDSAMYRCASSQGSGITYNEQFFGPGTRLTVL.

The V call is TRBV6-5, the J call TRBJ1-3, with D tentatively TRBD1 (5 bases). V dropped 7 bases and J dropped 13 bases, with 17 bases sitting between them. There are 12 residues in the CDR3. CDR1 and CDR2 (germline): MNHEY, SVGAGI. The chain's CDR3 is CASMATTGVIYF. The CDR3 nucleotides are TGTGCCAGCATGGCAACAACGGGGGTGATATATTTT.

The chain couples TRBV5-1 to TRBJ2-6; TRBD1 aligns across 8 bases. V trimming: 3 bases; J trimming: 0 bases; junction bases outside the gene matches: 5. Germline CDR1 SGHRS, CDR2 YFSETQ. The CDR3 spans 17 residues. The CDR3 nucleotides are TGCGCCAGCAGCTCCCGGACAGGGCTCTCTGGGGCCAACGTCCTGACTTTC. Amino acids: CASSSRTGLSGANVLTF.